Listed below are T cell receptor beta chains from one sample, sequenced in a study of post-analysis software for immune sequencing data. Using its own MiXCR run on the PCR reads, TCRdb lists one record per CDR3 protein. The table has hundreds of thousands of distinct CDR3 sequences, 25% to 30% seen once. The sample taken for sequencing was blood. These receptors were collected from a girl under 18 with multiple sclerosis. Each CDR3 is given with its conserved first and last residue. Some rows mark clone size as missing; the rest say once, few, many or name a class of expanded clone.

few	TRBV12-3/TRBV12-4	TRBJ1-2	CASSLGTPGANYGYTF
NA	TRBV28	TRBJ1-2	CASISNNYGYTF
many	TRBV29-1	TRBJ2-1	CSVGTGALSTQFF
NA	TRBV21-1	TRBJ1-4	CASSLSRQGGGEKLFF
NA	TRBV4-1	TRBJ2-7	CASSLGNYDSEQYF
few	TRBV18	TRBJ1-2	CASSPGLTSYGYTF
NA	TRBV28	TRBJ2-7	CASHTGTLSYEQYF
many	TRBV20-1	TRBJ2-3	CSARDPTSTDTQYF
NA	TRBV20-1	TRBJ2-7	CSASPGRGLREQYF
NA	TRBV20-1	TRBJ2-5	CSARTGELYLPETQYF
many	TRBV15	TRBJ2-7	CATSRDPGYEQYF
NA	TRBV6-5	TRBJ1-4	CASSTTGTVGKLFF
few	TRBV12-3/TRBV12-4	TRBJ2-3	CASSRAGTGYTDTQYF
many	TRBV20-1	TRBJ2-7	CSARGGFVDSYEQYF
NA	TRBV6-5	TRBJ2-5	CASSYSQQGFAETQYF
few	TRBV4-1	TRBJ1-5	CASSPSDPNQPQHF
few	TRBV3-1	TRBJ2-1	CASSRGGLAGWDEQFF
few	TRBV20-1	TRBJ2-1	CSGLYNEQFF
NA	TRBV5-1	TRBJ1-1	CASSPGDRNTEAFF
NA	TRBV12-3/TRBV12-4	TRBJ1-1	CASSLGRDRGEAFF
few	TRBV7-2	TRBJ2-5	CASSSVVFGSETQYF
NA	TRBV3-1	TRBJ2-5	CASTSQPLTSGQETQYF
few	TRBV11-2	TRBJ1-1	CASTVGSGVGEAFF
NA	TRBV29-1	TRBJ1-1	CSGRWGDTEAFF
NA	TRBV5-1	TRBJ2-5	CASSLSWGGETQYF
NA	TRBV28	TRBJ1-5	CASQRKGNQPQHF
NA	TRBV10-3	NA	CANRGEDYNEQYF
once	TRBV28	TRBJ1-6	CASSPDPGLSSPLHF
NA	TRBV20-1	TRBJ2-1	CSATLLERFYNEQFF
NA	TRBV7-9	TRBJ2-1	CASSLVGRIYNEQFF
NA	TRBV2	TRBJ2-3	CASSALESITDTQYF
NA	TRBV20-1	TRBJ2-1	CSARDGTGYNEQFF
many	TRBV20-1	TRBJ2-3	CSASVLADTQYF
NA	TRBV29-1	TRBJ2-1	CSVVRQGNEQFF
few	TRBV20-1	TRBJ2-1	CSALRGGYNEQFF
NA	TRBV20-1	TRBJ1-5	CSARALWNNQPQHF
NA	TRBV5-1	TRBJ2-1	CASSVEPPGQQFF
few	TRBV11-2	TRBJ2-1	CASSLDQGQGAVGNEQFF
NA	TRBV11-1	TRBJ2-1	CASSLGPKTPISEQFF
few	TRBV7-2	TRBJ2-1	CASSISATRGEQFF
NA	TRBV6-2/TRBV6-3	TRBJ1-1	CAGGGGRNTEAFF
NA	TRBV7-8	TRBJ2-1	CASREGDRVYNEQFF
few	TRBV18	TRBJ2-5	CASSPPWETGSETQYF
few	TRBV15	TRBJ2-3	CATSRDRFTGQGRDTQYF
few	TRBV12-3/TRBV12-4	TRBJ2-5	CASSPPIGRRRGETQYF
once	TRBV9	TRBJ1-6	CASSPTGTYYNPPLHF
NA	TRBV12-3/TRBV12-4	TRBJ1-5	CASSLSVRVGQPQHF
few	TRBV19	TRBJ1-6	CASKISGTGNSPLHF
NA	TRBV12-3/TRBV12-4	TRBJ1-1	CASSPQGQNTEAFF
NA	TRBV20-1	TRBJ2-1	CSARSGGSYNEQFF
few	TRBV6-5	TRBJ2-3	CASSPAGSTDTQYF
NA	TRBV5-6	TRBJ1-4	CASSLPREGMKEKLFF
NA	TRBV12-3/TRBV12-4	TRBJ1-6	CASSFSGPDSPLHF